A single TCR beta chain is shown here with its context. With constant-segment primers, 5'RACE yielded cDNA libraries of TCR alpha and TCR beta that carried sample barcodes and UMIs. Via MiXCR, TCRdb re-called the 5' RACE reads, giving one row per CDR3 protein. The sample shows approximately 190,000 distinct CDR3 sequences, 18% of them seen only once. This sample was taken from a study of T-cell memory formation after mild COVID-19. This CDR3 has 15 amino acids. Trimming at V came to 3 bases and at J to 7 bases, leaving 8 bases not matched to a gene. Germline CDR1 reads LNHNV; CDR2 reads YYDKDF (reference sequence).

The sample consisted of PBMCs or a T cell subset sorted from them (not recorded which). The chain recombines TRBV15 with TRBJ2-1; TRBD1 agrees at 8 bases. This TCR came from an adult woman who had mild COVID-19 (a few samples of this study predate the infection). Cell type and time point are not known. CDR3 residues: CATSSSGGLWNEQFF. CDR3 coding DNA: TGTGCCACCAGCAGTTCAGGGGGCCTTTGGAATGAGCAGTTCTTC.